This is a list of T cell receptor beta chains from one sample in a study of CD8 T cells in ankylosing spondylitis. TCRdb reprocessed the 5' RACE reads via MiXCR and lists one record per CDR3 protein. The table shows roughly 440,000 distinct CDR3 sequences, with under 20% occurring only once. The sequencing input was blood, either unsorted or a sorted T cell fraction (not recorded which). The source of these receptors is a male donor with ankylosing spondylitis. The CDR3 runs from the conserved cysteine through the conserved F or W. A D gene is named only where the DNA matches it firmly. Rows give clone size only sometimes, using once, few, many, or a class for an expanded clone.

.	TRBV12-3/TRBV12-4	TRBJ1-2	TRBD1	CASSFEQGGVYGYTF	TGTGCCAGCAGTTTTGAACAGGGGGGGGTCTATGGCTACACCTTC
.	TRBV7-3	TRBJ2-7	TRBD1	CASSPAGTGFEQYF	TGTGCCAGCAGCCCCGCCGGGACAGGGTTTGAGCAGTACTTC
.	TRBV29-1	TRBJ1-1	TRBD1	CSVVTGGSLNTEAFF	TGCAGCGTAGTGACAGGGGGGAGCTTGAACACTGAAGCTTTCTTT
.	TRBV6-1	TRBJ2-1	TRBD2	CATVGGTLGDNEQFF	TGTGCCACCGTGGGGGGGACCCTAGGTGACAATGAGCAGTTCTTC
many	TRBV29-1	TRBJ2-7	TRBD1	CSVGGQGEEQYF	TGCAGCGTTGGGGGACAGGGTGAAGAGCAGTACTTC
.	TRBV20-1	TRBJ2-7	.	CSAPGPDAFWSYEQYF	TGCAGTGCTCCGGGGCCGGACGCCTTCTGGTCCTACGAGCAGTACTTC
few	TRBV9	TRBJ1-2	.	CASSVAPRTDYTF	TGTGCCAGCAGCGTAGCCCCACGGACAGACTACACCTTC
few	TRBV20-1	TRBJ1-5	.	CSARGRTVDQPQHF	TGCAGTGCTAGAGGACGGACAGTAGATCAGCCCCAGCATTTT
.	TRBV20-1	TRBJ1-1	.	CSARRRTPRPTEAFF	TGCAGTGCTAGAAGGCGGACCCCCCGCCCCACTGAAGCTTTCTTT
few	TRBV12-3/TRBV12-4	TRBJ1-1	TRBD1	CASSPTGGWTEAFF	TGTGCCAGCAGTCCGACAGGGGGCTGGACTGAAGCTTTCTTT
.	TRBV20-1	TRBJ2-7	.	CSARDYLNSYEQYF	TGCAGTGCGCGCGACTATTTGAACTCCTACGAGCAGTACTTC
.	TRBV7-2	TRBJ1-6	.	CASSLASRGGGGLHF	TGTGCCAGCAGCTTAGCTTCCCGCGGAGGGGGGGGACTCCACTTT
few	TRBV29-1	TRBJ1-1	TRBD1	CSVDGDRGVSNTEAFF	TGCAGCGTAGACGGGGACAGGGGAGTATCGAACACTGAAGCTTTCTTT
.	TRBV6-2/TRBV6-3	TRBJ2-1	.	CASSPKAGPRQFF	TGTGCCAGCAGTCCCAAGGCCGGCCCTAGGCAGTTCTTC
few	TRBV29-1	TRBJ2-1	TRBD2	CSVEGGLGLAGGDEQFF	TGCAGCGTTGAAGGGGGACTGGGACTAGCGGGAGGGGATGAGCAGTTCTTC
few	TRBV20-1	TRBJ1-3	.	CSAADRSSGNTIYF	TGCAGTGCAGCTGACAGGAGCTCTGGAAACACCATATATTTT
few	TRBV20-1	TRBJ1-4	.	CSARGQPDEKLFF	TGCAGTGCTAGAGGCCAGCCCGATGAAAAACTGTTTTTT
.	TRBV19	TRBJ1-5	.	CASTTGNQPQHF	TGTGCCAGTACCACAGGTAATCAGCCCCAGCATTTT
.	TRBV11-2	TRBJ2-3	.	CASSARDTQYF	TGTGCCAGCAGCGCAAGGGATACGCAGTATTTT
.	TRBV20-1	TRBJ2-1	TRBD2	CSASVLAGQFF	TGCAGTGCTAGCGTTCTAGCGGGCCAGTTCTTC
many	TRBV20-1	TRBJ1-5	.	CSARDSKGLGNQPQHF	TGCAGTGCTAGAGATTCTAAGGGGCTTGGGAATCAGCCCCAGCATTTT
few	TRBV3-1	TRBJ1-2	.	CASSHFLSGADYGYTF	TGTGCCAGCAGCCACTTTCTGTCAGGGGCCGACTATGGCTACACCTTC
.	TRBV18	TRBJ1-1	.	CASSPQIAQGRSEAFF	TGTGCCAGCTCACCACAAATTGCACAGGGCAGGTCTGAAGCTTTCTTT
.	TRBV5-1	TRBJ2-1	TRBD2	CASSLLADLQGGEQFF	TGCGCCAGCAGCTTGCTAGCGGACTTACAAGGTGGTGAGCAGTTCTTC
few	TRBV14	TRBJ1-2	TRBD1	CASSQQTGEYGYTF	TGTGCCAGCAGCCAACAGACAGGGGAGTATGGCTACACCTTC
.	TRBV20-1	TRBJ1-6	TRBD1	CSATRDSGTNSPLHF	TGCAGTGCTACGAGGGACAGCGGAACGAATTCACCCCTCCACTTT
few	TRBV4-2	TRBJ1-2	.	CASSQDEGANYGYTF	TGTGCCAGCAGCCAAGACGAGGGAGCTAACTATGGCTACACCTTC
many	TRBV4-1	TRBJ2-1	.	CASSQGPLVRDEQFF	TGCGCCAGCAGCCAAGGTCCGTTGGTTCGGGATGAGCAGTTCTTC
many	TRBV20-1	TRBJ2-5	TRBD2	CSAPGLAGAHQETQYF	TGCAGTGCTCCAGGACTAGCGGGGGCCCACCAAGAGACCCAGTACTTC
.	TRBV6-5	TRBJ1-5	.	CASSTSDSRYSNQPQHF	.
.	TRBV5-5	TRBJ1-5	TRBD1	CASSLRGQGTNQPQHF	TGTGCCAGCAGCTTACGGGGACAGGGGACCAATCAGCCCCAGCATTTT
.	TRBV20-1	TRBJ1-1	.	CSARRAVEAFF	TGCAGTGCCCGCCGGGCAGTTGAAGCTTTCTTT
many	TRBV20-1	TRBJ2-1	TRBD2	CSVELAGGSGEQFF	TGCAGTGTCGAACTAGCGGGGGGTTCCGGTGAGCAGTTCTTC
.	TRBV4-1	TRBJ2-1	.	CASAVVRGGIRNEQFF	TGCGCCAGTGCTGTCGTGCGGGGAGGAATTAGGAATGAGCAGTTCTTC
few	TRBV6-2/TRBV6-3	TRBJ2-1	.	CASSYPKALPPDEQFF	TGTGCCAGCAGTTACCCTAAAGCGCTCCCCCCCGATGAGCAGTTCTTC
few	TRBV4-1	TRBJ2-3	TRBD2	CASSQGGAGVTDTQYF	TGCGCCAGCAGCCAAGGGGGAGCGGGGGTCACAGATACGCAGTATTTT
few	TRBV20-1	TRBJ1-2	.	CSARQLGGYTF	TGCAGTGCTAGGCAGTTAGGCGGCTACACCTTC
.	TRBV3-1	TRBJ1-1	.	CASSQGHTEAFF	TGTGCCAGCAGCCAGGGGCACACTGAAGCTTTCTTT
few	TRBV20-1	TRBJ2-5	TRBD2	CSATSSGQETQYF	TGCAGTGCTACCTCTAGCGGTCAAGAGACCCAGTACTTC
.	TRBV12-3/TRBV12-4	TRBJ2-2	TRBD2	CASSLVPSGRAGLFF	TGTGCCAGCAGTTTAGTCCCTAGCGGGAGGGCTGGGCTGTTTTTT
few	TRBV4-2	TRBJ1-3	.	CASSRTVWRESGNTIYF	TGTGCCAGCAGCCGAACCGTATGGCGGGAATCTGGAAACACCATATATTTT
.	TRBV29-1	TRBJ1-1	.	CSASPLVESTEAFF	TGCAGCGCTTCCCCGTTGGTGGAGAGCACTGAAGCTTTCTTT
.	TRBV28	TRBJ2-7	.	CASSLSGPLYEQYF	TGTGCCAGCAGTTTATCAGGTCCCTTGTACGAGCAGTACTTC
.	TRBV20-1	TRBJ2-5	.	CSARDTGGRQETQYF	TGCAGTGCTAGAGACACGGGGGGCCGTCAAGAGACCCAGTACTTC
few	TRBV12-3/TRBV12-4	TRBJ1-1	.	CASKEGLQNTEAFF	TGTGCCAGCAAGGAGGGACTGCAGAACACTGAAGCTTTCTTT
many	TRBV24-1	TRBJ2-1	TRBD2	CATTASGLAIYNEQFF	TGTGCCACCACAGCATCGGGACTAGCGATTTACAATGAGCAGTTCTTC
.	TRBV7-2	TRBJ1-3	.	CASSLESASGNTIYF	TGTGCCAGCAGCTTAGAGTCGGCGTCGGGAAACACCATATATTTT
.	TRBV7-8	TRBJ2-5	.	CASSLDADSGTHRYF	TGTGCCAGCAGCTTAGACGCGGACAGCGGGACCCACCGGTACTTC